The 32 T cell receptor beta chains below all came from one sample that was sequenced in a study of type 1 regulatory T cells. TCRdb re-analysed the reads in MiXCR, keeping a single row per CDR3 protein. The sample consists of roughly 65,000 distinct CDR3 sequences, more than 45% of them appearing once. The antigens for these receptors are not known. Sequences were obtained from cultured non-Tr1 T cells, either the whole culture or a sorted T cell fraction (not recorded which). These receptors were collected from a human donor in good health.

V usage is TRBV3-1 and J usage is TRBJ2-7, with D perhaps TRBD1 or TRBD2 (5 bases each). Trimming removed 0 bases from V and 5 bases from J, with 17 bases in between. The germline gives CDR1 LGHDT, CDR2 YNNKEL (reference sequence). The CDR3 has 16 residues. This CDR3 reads CASSQEHRVGTHEQYF. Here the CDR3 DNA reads TGTGCCAGCAGCCAAGAACATCGGGTAGGGACCCACGAGCAGTACTTC.

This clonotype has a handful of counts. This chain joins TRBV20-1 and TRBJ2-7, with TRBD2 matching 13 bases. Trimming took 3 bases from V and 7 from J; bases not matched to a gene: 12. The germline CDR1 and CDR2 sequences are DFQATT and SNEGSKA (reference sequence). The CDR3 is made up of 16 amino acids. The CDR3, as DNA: TGCAGTGCTAGCGCCGGGACTAGCGGGGCCGCGGGAGAGCAGTACTTC. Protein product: CSASAGTSGAAGEQYF.

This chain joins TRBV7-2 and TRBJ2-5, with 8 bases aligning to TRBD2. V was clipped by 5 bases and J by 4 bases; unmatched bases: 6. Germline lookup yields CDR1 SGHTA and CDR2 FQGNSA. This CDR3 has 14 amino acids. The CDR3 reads CASSVSGAGETQYF. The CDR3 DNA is TGTGCCAGCAGCGTTAGCGGGGCGGGAGAGACCCAGTACTTC.

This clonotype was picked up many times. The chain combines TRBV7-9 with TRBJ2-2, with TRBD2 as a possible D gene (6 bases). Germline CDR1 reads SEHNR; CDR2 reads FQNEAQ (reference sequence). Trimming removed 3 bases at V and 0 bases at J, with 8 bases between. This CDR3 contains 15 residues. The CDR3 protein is CASSLGGANTGELFF. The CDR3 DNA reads TGTGCCAGCAGCTTGGGCGGGGCGAACACCGGGGAGCTGTTTTTT.

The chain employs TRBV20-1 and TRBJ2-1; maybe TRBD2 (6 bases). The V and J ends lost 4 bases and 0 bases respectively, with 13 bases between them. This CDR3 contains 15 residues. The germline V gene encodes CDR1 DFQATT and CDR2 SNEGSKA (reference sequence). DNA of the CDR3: TGCAGTGCTACTGGGCGGGGAAGCTCCTACAATGAGCAGTTCTTC. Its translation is CSATGRGSSYNEQFF.

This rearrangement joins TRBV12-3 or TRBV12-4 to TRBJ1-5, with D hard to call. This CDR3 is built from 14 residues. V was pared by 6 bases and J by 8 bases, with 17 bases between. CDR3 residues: CASRAGRREKPQHF. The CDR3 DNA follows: TGTGCCAGCAGGGCGGGAAGAAGGGAAAAGCCCCAGCATTTT.

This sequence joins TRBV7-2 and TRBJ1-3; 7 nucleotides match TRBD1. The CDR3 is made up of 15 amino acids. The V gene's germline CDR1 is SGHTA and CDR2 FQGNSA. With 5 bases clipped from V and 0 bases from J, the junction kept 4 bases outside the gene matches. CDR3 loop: CASSADRVSGNTIYF. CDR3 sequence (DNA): TGTGCCAGCAGCGCCGACAGGGTCTCTGGAAACACCATATATTTT.

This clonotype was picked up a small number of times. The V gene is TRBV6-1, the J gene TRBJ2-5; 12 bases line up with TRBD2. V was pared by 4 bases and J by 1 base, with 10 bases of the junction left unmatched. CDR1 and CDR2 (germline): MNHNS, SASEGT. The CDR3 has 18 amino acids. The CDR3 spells CASSGQAPGLAGQETQYF. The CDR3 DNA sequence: TGTGCCAGCAGTGGACAAGCCCCGGGACTAGCGGGCCAAGAGACCCAGTACTTC.

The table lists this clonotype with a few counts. CDR3 nucleotide sequence: TGTGCCAGCAGCTCCCGGGGTGGAGGAGGAGATACGCAGTATTTT. Its translation: CASSSRGGGGDTQYF. The chain joins TRBV7-2 to TRBJ2-3, with a weak D call TRBD2 (5 bases). V lost 4 bases, J lost 5 bases, and 16 bases lay in between. This CDR3 is 15 amino acids long. Germline V CDR1 and CDR2: SGHTA, FQGNSA.

The CDR3 protein is CAGSTGPSYEQYF. The DNA of the CDR3 is TGTGCCGGATCGACGGGACCCTCCTACGAGCAGTACTTC. The chain recombines TRBV30 with TRBJ2-7; D could derive from TRBD1 or TRBD2 (5 bases each). Germline CDR1 reads GTSNPN; CDR2 reads SVGIG (reference sequence). The ends were cut back, 8 bases at V and 0 bases at J, with 14 bases in the middle. The CDR3 consists of 13 residues.

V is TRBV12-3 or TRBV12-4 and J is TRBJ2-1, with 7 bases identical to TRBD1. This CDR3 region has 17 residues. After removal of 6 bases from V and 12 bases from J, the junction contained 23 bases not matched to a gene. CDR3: CASSRQPQGNIPMSQFF. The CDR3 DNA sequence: TGTGCCAGCAGCAGACAACCACAGGGGAACATTCCAATGTCGCAGTTCTTC.

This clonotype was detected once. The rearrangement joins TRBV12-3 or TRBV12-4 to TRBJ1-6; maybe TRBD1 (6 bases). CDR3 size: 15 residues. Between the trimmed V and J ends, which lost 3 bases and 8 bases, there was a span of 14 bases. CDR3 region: CASSLDSPRDSPLHF. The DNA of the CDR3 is TGTGCCAGCAGTTTGGACAGTCCTCGGGATTCACCCCTCCACTTT.

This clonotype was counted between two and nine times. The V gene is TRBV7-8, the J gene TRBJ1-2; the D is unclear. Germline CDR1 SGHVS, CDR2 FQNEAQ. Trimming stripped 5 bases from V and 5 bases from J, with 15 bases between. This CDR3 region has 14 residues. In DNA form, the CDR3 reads TGTGCCAGCAGCCCTTCCGGTACAGAATATGGCTACACCTTC. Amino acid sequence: CASSPSGTEYGYTF.

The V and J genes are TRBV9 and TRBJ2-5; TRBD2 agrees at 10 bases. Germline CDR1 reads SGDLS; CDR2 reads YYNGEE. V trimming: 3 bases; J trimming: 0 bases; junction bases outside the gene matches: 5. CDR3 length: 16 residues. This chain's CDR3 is CASSAWTSGYQETQYF. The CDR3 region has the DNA TGTGCCAGCAGCGCTTGGACTAGCGGATACCAAGAGACCCAGTACTTC.

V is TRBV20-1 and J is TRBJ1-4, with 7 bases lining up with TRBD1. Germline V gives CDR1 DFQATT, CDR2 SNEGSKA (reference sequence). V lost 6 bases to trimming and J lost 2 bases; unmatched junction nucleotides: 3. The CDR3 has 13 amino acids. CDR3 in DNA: TGCAGTGCCACGACAGGGACTAATGAAAAACTGTTTTTT. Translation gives CSATTGTNEKLFF.

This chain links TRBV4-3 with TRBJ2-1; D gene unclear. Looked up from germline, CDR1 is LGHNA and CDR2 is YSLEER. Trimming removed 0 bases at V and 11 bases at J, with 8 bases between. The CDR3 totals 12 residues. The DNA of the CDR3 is TGCGCCAGCAGCCAAGATCGCAGTAAGCAGTTCTTC. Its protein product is CASSQDRSKQFF.

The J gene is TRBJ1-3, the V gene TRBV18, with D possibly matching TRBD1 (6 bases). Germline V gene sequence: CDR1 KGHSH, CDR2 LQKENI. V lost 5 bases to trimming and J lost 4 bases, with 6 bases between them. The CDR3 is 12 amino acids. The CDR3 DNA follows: TGTGCCAGCTCAGGGACAGGAAACACCATATATTTT. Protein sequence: CASSGTGNTIYF.

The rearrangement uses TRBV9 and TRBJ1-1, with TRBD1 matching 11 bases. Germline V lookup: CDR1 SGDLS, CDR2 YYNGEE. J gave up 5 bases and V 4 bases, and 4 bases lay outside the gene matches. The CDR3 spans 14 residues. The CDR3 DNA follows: TGTGCCAGCAGCACCGGGACAGGGGGGACTGAAGCTTTCTTT. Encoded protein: CASSTGTGGTEAFF.

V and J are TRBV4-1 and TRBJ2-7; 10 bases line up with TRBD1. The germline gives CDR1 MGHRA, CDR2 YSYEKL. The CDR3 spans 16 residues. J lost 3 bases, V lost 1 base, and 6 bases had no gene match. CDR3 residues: CASSQVQTGGLYEQYF. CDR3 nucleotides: TGCGCCAGCAGCCAAGTGCAGACAGGGGGCCTCTACGAGCAGTACTTC.

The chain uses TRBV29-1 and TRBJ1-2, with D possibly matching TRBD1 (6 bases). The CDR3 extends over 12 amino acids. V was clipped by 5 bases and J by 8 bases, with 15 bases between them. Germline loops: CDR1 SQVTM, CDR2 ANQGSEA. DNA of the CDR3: TGCAGCGTTTACAGGGAAGGAAAAGGCTACACCTTC. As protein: CSVYREGKGYTF.

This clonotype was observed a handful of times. The CDR3 loop is CSAYPADRAYEQYF. CDR3 bases: TGCAGTGCATACCCTGCGGACAGGGCTTACGAGCAGTACTTC. The chain carries TRBV20-1 and TRBJ2-7; 8 nucleotides align to TRBD1. Germline values: CDR1 DFQATT, CDR2 SNEGSKA (reference sequence). The CDR3 length is 14 residues. The J segment lost 4 bases and the V segment lost 6 bases, leaving 11 bases of the junction unmatched.

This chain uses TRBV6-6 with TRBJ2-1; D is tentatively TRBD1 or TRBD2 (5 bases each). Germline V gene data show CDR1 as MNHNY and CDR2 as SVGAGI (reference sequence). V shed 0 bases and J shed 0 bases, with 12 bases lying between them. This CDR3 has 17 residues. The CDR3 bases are TGTGCCAGCAGTTACTCTGGGACCCACTACTCCTACAATGAGCAGTTCTTC. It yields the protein CASSYSGTHYSYNEQFF.

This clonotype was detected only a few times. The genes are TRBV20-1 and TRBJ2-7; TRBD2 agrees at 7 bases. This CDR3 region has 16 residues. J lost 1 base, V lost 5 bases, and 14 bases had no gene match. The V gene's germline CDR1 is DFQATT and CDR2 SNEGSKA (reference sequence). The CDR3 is CSAESGGRKGSYEQYF. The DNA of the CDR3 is TGCAGTGCTGAGTCGGGGGGACGAAAAGGGTCCTACGAGCAGTACTTC.

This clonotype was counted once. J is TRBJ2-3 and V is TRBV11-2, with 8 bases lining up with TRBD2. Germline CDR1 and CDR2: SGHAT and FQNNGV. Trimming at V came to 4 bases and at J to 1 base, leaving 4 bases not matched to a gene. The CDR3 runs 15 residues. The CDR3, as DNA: TGTGCCAGCAGCTCTCTCGGGGGGGGCACAGATACGCAGTATTTT. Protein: CASSSLGGGTDTQYF.

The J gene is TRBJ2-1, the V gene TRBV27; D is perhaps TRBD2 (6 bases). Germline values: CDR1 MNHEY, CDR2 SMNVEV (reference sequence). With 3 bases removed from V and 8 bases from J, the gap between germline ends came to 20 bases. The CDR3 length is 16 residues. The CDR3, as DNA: TGTGCCAGCAGTTTCGTGTCAGGGTCATGGGGGGATGAGCAGTTCTTC. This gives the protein CASSFVSGSWGDEQFF.

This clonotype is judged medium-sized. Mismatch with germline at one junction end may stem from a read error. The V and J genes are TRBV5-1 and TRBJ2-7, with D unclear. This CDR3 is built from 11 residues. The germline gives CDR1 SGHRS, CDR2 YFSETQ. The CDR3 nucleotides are TGTGCCAGCAGCTTAGGCTACGAGCAGTACTTC. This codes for CASSLGYEQYF.

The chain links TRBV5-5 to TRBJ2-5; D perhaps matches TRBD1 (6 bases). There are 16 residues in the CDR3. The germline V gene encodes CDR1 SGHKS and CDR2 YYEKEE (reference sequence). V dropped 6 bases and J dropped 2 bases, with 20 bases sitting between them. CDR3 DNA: TGTGCCAGCAAAACAGGGTCGGGAACCGCTCAAGAGACCCAGTACTTC. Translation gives CASKTGSGTAQETQYF.

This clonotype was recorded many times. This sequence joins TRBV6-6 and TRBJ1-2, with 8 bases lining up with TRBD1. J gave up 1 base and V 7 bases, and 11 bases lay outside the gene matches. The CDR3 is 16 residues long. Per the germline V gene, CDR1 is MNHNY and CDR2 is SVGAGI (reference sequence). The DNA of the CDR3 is TGTGCCAGCACCACGGACAGGGAGAGGTTTAACTATGGCTACACCTTC. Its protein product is CASTTDRERFNYGYTF.

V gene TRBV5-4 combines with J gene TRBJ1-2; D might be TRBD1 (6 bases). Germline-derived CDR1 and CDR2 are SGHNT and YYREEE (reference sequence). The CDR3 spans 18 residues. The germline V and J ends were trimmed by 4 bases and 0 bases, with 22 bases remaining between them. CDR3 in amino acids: CASSLRRRGRGANYGYTF. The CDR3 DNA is TGTGCCAGCAGCCTACGAAGAAGGGGGAGAGGGGCTAACTATGGCTACACCTTC.

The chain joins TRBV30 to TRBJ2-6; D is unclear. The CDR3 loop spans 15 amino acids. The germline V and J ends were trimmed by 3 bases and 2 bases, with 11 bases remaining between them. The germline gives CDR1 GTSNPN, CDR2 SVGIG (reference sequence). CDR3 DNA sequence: TGTGCCTGGAGAGGGATCGATACTGGGGCCAACGTCCTGACTTTC. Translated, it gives CAWRGIDTGANVLTF.

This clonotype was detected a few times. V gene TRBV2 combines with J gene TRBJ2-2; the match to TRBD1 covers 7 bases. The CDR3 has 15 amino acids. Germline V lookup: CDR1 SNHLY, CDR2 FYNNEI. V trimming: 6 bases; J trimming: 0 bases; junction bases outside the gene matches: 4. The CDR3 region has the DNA TGTGCCAGCAGGGCCGACAGGGCGAACACCGGGGAGCTGTTTTTT. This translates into CASRADRANTGELFF.

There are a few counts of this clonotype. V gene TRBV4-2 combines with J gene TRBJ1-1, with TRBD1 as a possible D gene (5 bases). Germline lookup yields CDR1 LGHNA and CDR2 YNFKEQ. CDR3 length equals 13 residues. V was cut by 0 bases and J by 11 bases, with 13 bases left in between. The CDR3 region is CASSQDMGEVAFF. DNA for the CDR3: TGTGCCAGCAGCCAAGATATGGGGGAAGTCGCTTTCTTT.